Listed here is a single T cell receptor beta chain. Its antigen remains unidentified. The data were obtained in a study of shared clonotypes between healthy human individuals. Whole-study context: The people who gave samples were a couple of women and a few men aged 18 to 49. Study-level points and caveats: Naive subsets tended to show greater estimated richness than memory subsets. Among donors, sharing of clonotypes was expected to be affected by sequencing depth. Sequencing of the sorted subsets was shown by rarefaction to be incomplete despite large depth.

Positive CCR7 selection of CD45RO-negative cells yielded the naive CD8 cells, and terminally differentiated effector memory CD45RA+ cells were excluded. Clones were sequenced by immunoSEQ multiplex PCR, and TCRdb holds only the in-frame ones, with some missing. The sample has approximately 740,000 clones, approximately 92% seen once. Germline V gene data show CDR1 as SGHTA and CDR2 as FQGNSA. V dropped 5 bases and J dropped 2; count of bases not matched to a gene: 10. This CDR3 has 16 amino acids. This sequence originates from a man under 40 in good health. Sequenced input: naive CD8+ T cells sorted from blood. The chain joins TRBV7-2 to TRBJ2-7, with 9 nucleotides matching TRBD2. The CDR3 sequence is CASSLTSSGITYEQYF. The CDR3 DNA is TGTGCCAGCAGCCTTACGTCTAGCGGGATAACCTACGAGCAGTACTTC.